This T cell receptor beta chain emerged from a study of breast tumors, draining lymph nodes, adjacent tissues. Trimming cost V 10 bases and J 2 bases, with 11 bases left between them. The CDR3 contains 12 residues. Germline V gene sequence: CDR1 MNHEY, CDR2 SVGAGI. This clonotype is labeled medium-sized. TCRdb redid the calling of the multiplex PCR reads with MiXCR, one entry per CDR3 protein. There are 12,000 or so distinct CDR3 sequences in the sample; approximately 50% occur only once, and approximately 40% lies in the top ten. The chain employs TRBV6-5 and TRBJ1-2, with D maybe TRBD1 (5 bases). This TCR came from a female donor with breast cancer. Some clones in this sample may be carry-over from other donors' samples. The specimen was breast tumor tissue. The CDR3 loop is CATSGGNYGYTF. As DNA, the CDR3 is TGTGCCACTAGCGGGGGAAACTATGGCTACACCTTC.